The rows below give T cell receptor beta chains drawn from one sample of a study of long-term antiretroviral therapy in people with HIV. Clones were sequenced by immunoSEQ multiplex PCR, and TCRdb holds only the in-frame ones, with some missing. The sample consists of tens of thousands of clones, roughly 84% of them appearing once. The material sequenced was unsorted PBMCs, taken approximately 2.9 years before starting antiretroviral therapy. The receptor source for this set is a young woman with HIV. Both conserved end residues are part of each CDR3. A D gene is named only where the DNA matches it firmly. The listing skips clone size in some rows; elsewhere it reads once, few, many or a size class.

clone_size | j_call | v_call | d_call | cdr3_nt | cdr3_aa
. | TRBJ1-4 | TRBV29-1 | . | TGCAGCGTTGGGCGGCATAATGAAAAACTGTTTTTT | CSVGRHNEKLFF
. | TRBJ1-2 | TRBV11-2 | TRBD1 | TGTGCCAGCACTCCCTTCCCCCCGGGACAGGAGTTTGGCTACACCTTC | CASTPFPPGQEFGYTF
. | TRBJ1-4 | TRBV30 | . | TGTGCCTGGAAGAGCCCAGGAGCAACTAATGAAAAACTGTTTTTT | CAWKSPGATNEKLFF
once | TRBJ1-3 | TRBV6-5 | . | TGTGCCAGCAGTTACACGGACCGGTCTGGAAACACCATATATTTT | CASSYTDRSGNTIYF
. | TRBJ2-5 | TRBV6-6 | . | TGTGCCAGCAGTTATCGTGAGGGAAGGGGGGAGACCCAGTACTTC | CASSYREGRGETQYF
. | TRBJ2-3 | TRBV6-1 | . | TGTGCAGGCAGGCCCGGCCCCGACACAGATACGCAGTATTTT | CAGRPGPDTDTQYF
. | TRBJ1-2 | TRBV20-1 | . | TGCAGCTGCCGCAGGGTCGGCGGCTACACCTTC | CSCRRVGGYTF
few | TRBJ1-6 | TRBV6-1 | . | TGTGCCAGCATCTATGTGGAACAGACCAATTCACCCCTCCACTTT | CASIYVEQTNSPLHF
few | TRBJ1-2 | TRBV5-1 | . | TGCGCCAGCAGCTTGCAGGAAAACTATGGCTACACCTTC | CASSLQENYGYTF
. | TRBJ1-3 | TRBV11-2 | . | TGTGCCAGCAGCTTCTCCGGAAACACCATATATTTT | CASSFSGNTIYF
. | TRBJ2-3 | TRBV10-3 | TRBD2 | TGTGCCACCAATGCCCAAGGGCGGGGGGGCACAGATACGCAGTATTTT | CATNAQGRGGTDTQYF
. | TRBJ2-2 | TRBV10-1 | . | TGCGCCAGCAGCCAGTCGAACACCGGGGAGCTGTTTTTT | CASSQSNTGELFF
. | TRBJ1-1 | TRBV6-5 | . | TGTGCCAGCAGCGGTGGACCGATATACACTGAAGCTTTCTTT | CASSGGPIYTEAFF
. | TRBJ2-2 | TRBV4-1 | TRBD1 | TGCGCCAGCAGCCAAGTCCGGGACAGGTCAAAGAACACCGGGGAGCTGTTTTTT | CASSQVRDRSKNTGELFF
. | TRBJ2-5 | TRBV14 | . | TGTGCCAGCAGCTCACGTAGTCGGGAGACCCAGTACTTC | CASSSRSRETQYF
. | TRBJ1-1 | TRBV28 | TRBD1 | TGTGCCAGCAGTTCTCCGGGACAGGGGCGGATTGAAGCTTTCTTT | CASSSPGQGRIEAFF
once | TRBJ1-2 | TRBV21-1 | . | TGTGCCAGCAGCAAAGGGGTAGAAAATGGCTACACCTTC | CASSKGVENGYTF
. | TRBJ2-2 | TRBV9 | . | TGTGCCAGCAACTACCTAAACACCGGGGAGCTGTTTTTT | CASNYLNTGELFF
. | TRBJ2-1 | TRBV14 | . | TGTGCCAGCAGCCAAGGGCCGGAGAGCTCCTACAATGAGCAGTTCTTC | CASSQGPESSYNEQFF
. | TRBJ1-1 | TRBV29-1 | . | TGCAGCGTTCGCAGGGGTAGCACTGAAGCTTTCTTT | CSVRRGSTEAFF
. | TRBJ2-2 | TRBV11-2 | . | TGTGCCAGCAGCTTAAGTACAGTGAACACCGGGGAGCTGTTTTTT | CASSLSTVNTGELFF
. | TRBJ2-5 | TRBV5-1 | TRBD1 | TGCGCCAGCGGAGGGGGACAGGGCGTAGAGACCCAGTACTTC | CASGGGQGVETQYF
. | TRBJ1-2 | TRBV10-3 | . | TGTGCCATCAGTGTTAACAGTGGCTACACCTTC | CAISVNSGYTF
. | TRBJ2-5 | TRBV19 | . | TGTGCCAGTAGTCTAAGATCCGGAGGTGTAAATCGAGAGACCCAGTACTTC | CASSLRSGGVNRETQYF
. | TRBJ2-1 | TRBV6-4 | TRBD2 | TGTGCCAGCAGTGACTCGAGCGGGGGGGGCAATGAGCAGTTCTTC | CASSDSSGGGNEQFF
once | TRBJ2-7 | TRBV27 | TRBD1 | TGTGCCAGTTCAGCCGGGACAGAAATCTACGAGCAGTACTTC | CASSAGTEIYEQYF
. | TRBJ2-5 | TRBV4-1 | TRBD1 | TGCGCCAGCAGCCAAGGAGGGGGCGCCGCCCAAGAGACCCAGTACTTC | CASSQGGGAAQETQYF
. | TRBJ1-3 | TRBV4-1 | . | TGCGCCAGCAGCCAAGATTGGCGGACCTCTGGAAACACCATATATTTT | CASSQDWRTSGNTIYF
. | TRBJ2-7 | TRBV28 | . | TGTGCCAGCAGGTCGGGCGCCCTGGGGGAGCAGTACTTC | CASRSGALGEQYF
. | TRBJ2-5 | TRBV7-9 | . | TGTGCCAGCAGCTCTGGAGTATTGGGAATCGAAGAGACCCAGTACTTC | CASSSGVLGIEETQYF
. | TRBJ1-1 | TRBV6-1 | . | TGTGCCAGCAGTGAATCAGTGAACACTGAAGCTTTCTTT | CASSESVNTEAFF
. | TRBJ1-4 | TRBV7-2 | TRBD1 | TGTGCCAGCAGTCCCGACAGGGGTAATGAAAAACTGTTTTTT | CASSPDRGNEKLFF
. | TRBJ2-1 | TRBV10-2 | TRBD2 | TGCGCCAGCAGTGAGAGGAGCGGGGGGCACCTCTCCTACAATGAGCAGTTCTTC | CASSERSGGHLSYNEQFF
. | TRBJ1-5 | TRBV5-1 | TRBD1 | TGCGCCAGCAGTTTAGACAGGGGAAGGCAGCCCCAGCATTTT | CASSLDRGRQPQHF
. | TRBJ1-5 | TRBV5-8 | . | TGTGCCAGCAGCTTGGGAAGTCATCAGCCCCAGCATTTT | CASSLGSHQPQHF
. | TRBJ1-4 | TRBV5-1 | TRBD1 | TGCGCCAGCAGCTTGGCGACAGGGAATGAAAAACTGTTTTTT | CASSLATGNEKLFF
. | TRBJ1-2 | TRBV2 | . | TGTGCCAGCAGTGCGGACATACTTAACTATGGCTACACCTTC | CASSADILNYGYTF
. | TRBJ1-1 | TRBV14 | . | TGTGCCAGCAGCCAAGATCTCGGGGCAGCCACTGAAGCTTTCTTT | CASSQDLGAATEAFF
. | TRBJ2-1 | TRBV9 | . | TGTGCCAGCAGCGGGGGAGGCTCCTACAATGAGCAGTTCTTC | CASSGGGSYNEQFF
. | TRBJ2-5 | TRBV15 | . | TGTGCCACCAGCAGAGACGCAGAGACCCAGTACTTC | CATSRDAETQYF
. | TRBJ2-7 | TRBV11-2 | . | TGTGCCAGCAGCTTGAGTTTGGGCCAGAGTTCCTACGAGCAGTACTTC | CASSLSLGQSSYEQYF
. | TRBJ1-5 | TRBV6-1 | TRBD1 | TGTGCCAGCAGTGTTGACAGGGGGCTTAATCAGCCCCAGCATTTT | CASSVDRGLNQPQHF
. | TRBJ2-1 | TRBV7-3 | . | TGTGCCAGCAGCTTATGGGGGGGCGAGCAGTTCTTC | CASSLWGGEQFF
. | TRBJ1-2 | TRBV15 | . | TGTGCCACCAGCAGAGCTGGCCTTTGGAGCTATGGCTACACCTTC | CATSRAGLWSYGYTF
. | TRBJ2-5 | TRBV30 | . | TGTGCCTGGAGTAGGGGCTCCCAACGATTGGAGACCCAGTACTTC | CAWSRGSQRLETQYF
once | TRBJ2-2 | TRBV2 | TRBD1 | TGTGCCAGCACCGACAGGGGGCATCACACCGGGGAGCTGTTTTTT | CASTDRGHHTGELFF
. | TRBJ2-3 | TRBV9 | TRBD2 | TGTGCCAGCAGCGTACTCCGGGACTACCGCACAGATACGCAGTATTTT | CASSVLRDYRTDTQYF
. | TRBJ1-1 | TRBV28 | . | TGTGCCAGCAGTTTATCCGGAAACACTGAAGCTTTCTTT | CASSLSGNTEAFF
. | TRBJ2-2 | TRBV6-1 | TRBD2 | TGTGCCAGCAGTGATCTGGCGGGGGGCGTTACCGGGGAGCTGTTTTTT | CASSDLAGGVTGELFF
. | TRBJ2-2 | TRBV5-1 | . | TGCGCCAGCAGCTTAGGGGGGACCGGGGAGCTGTTTTTT | CASSLGGTGELFF
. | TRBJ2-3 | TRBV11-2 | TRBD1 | TGTGCCAGCAGCTTAAGGGGGCCAGGGGGTGGATTTGGCACAGATACGCAGTATTTT | CASSLRGPGGGFGTDTQYF